The 5 T cell receptor beta chains listed next were all sequenced from one sample in a study of cytomegalovirus exposure and HLA in healthy donors. Primers: 60 Vbeta forward and 13 Jbeta reverse. The protocol was immunoSEQ multiplex PCR, while the TCRdb copy is restricted to in-frame clones and leaves out a portion. The table includes about 160,000 clones, roughly 85% detected once. The sample consisted of PBMCs. The receptors shown here come from a woman aged 45-65 years in good health and CMV-seronegative.

The rearrangement links TRBV4-3 to TRBJ2-1, with TRBD1 matching over 10 bases. The junction had 7 bases not matched to a gene; V was cut back by 3 bases and J by 8 bases. Germline V gives CDR1 LGHNA, CDR2 YSLEER. The CDR3 runs 15 residues. The CDR3 reads CASSQGTGVSDEQFF. The CDR3 DNA reads TGCGCCAGCAGCCAGGGGACAGGGGTTTCGGATGAGCAGTTCTTC.

The chain joins TRBV7-8 to TRBJ2-5, with D tentatively TRBD1 (6 bases). CDR3 length: 15 amino acids. CDR1 and CDR2 from the germline V gene are SGHVS and FQNEAQ. Trimming removed 1 base at V and 3 bases at J, with 12 bases between. CDR3 nucleotides: TGTGCCAGCAGCTTAGTACAGGGACGGGAAGAGACCCAGTACTTC. It yields the protein CASSLVQGREETQYF.

The gene calls are TRBV5-1 and TRBJ2-7; D gene uncertain. The V gene's germline CDR1 is SGHRS and CDR2 YFSETQ. Between the trimmed V and J ends, which lost 2 bases and 6 bases, there was a span of 18 bases. The CDR3 contains 15 residues. CDR3: CASSLTISSLAEQYF. The CDR3 bases are TGCGCCAGCAGCTTAACTATATCTAGTTTAGCCGAGCAGTACTTC.

This rearrangement joins TRBV5-1 to TRBJ1-6; 8 positions agree with TRBD1. CDR1 is SGHRS, CDR2 YFSETQ, per germline. CDR3 length: 16 residues. Trimming at V came to 5 bases and at J to 10 bases, leaving 14 bases not matched to a gene. The CDR3 region has the DNA TGCGCCAGCAGGACAGCCGGGACAGGACTAGGGTCACCCCTCCACTTT. This codes for CASRTAGTGLGSPLHF.

V usage is TRBV9 and J usage is TRBJ2-7; D perhaps matches TRBD2 (5 bases). V was trimmed by 1 base and J by 0 bases, leaving 5 bases between them. The CDR3 length is 13 residues. Germline CDR1 SGDLS, CDR2 YYNGEE. The CDR3 DNA reads TGTGCCAGCAGCGTAACTAGCTCCTACGAGCAGTACTTC. Protein product: CASSVTSSYEQYF.